Listed below are T cell receptor beta chains from one sample, sequenced in a study of T cells in Graves' hyperthyroidism and ophthalmopathy. MiXCR, run by TCRdb on the multiplex PCR reads, gives a single entry per CDR3 protein. The data hold 450,000 to 700,000 distinct CDR3 sequences, with around 42% observed a single time. Sequencing was done on a sample of peripheral blood or thyroid tissue (not recorded which). The receptors were gathered from an adult woman with Graves' disease, either hyperthyroidism or ophthalmopathy (not recorded which). Both conserved end residues are part of each CDR3. A D gene is named only where the DNA matches it firmly. Size values are once, few and many counts, or a class for expanded clones, and some rows have none.

D gene: TRBD1; V gene: TRBV7-8; clone size: NA; J gene: TRBJ1-3; CDR3 DNA: TGTGCCAGCAGCTTAGGACAGGGCGGCACCATATATTTT; CDR3 protein: CASSLGQGGTIYF
D gene: NA; V gene: TRBV7-9; clone size: few; J gene: TRBJ2-3; CDR3 DNA: TGTGCCAGCACCAACCTCGGGGAAGCGGATACGCAGTATTTT; CDR3 protein: CASTNLGEADTQYF
D gene: NA; V gene: TRBV27; clone size: NA; J gene: TRBJ2-2; CDR3 DNA: TGTGCCAGCAGTAAGGGCCGAGCGAACACCGGGGAGCTGTTTTTT; CDR3 protein: CASSKGRANTGELFF
D gene: NA; V gene: TRBV7-9; clone size: many; J gene: TRBJ2-3; CDR3 DNA: TGTGCCAGCAGCTTAGATGGGGCAGATACGCAGTATTTT; CDR3 protein: CASSLDGADTQYF
D gene: NA; V gene: TRBV2; clone size: NA; J gene: TRBJ1-6; CDR3 DNA: TGTGCCAGCAGTTATACAGGGAATTGGTCACCCCTCCACTTT; CDR3 protein: CASSYTGNWSPLHF
D gene: NA; V gene: TRBV10-3; clone size: many; J gene: TRBJ1-5; CDR3 DNA: TGTGCCATCAGTGGGGGGTTACAGCCCCAGCATTTT; CDR3 protein: CAISGGLQPQHF
D gene: TRBD1; V gene: TRBV2; clone size: NA; J gene: TRBJ1-5; CDR3 DNA: TGTGCCAGCAGGCCGTGGACAGGACCCAATCAGCCCCAGCATTTT; CDR3 protein: CASRPWTGPNQPQHF
D gene: NA; V gene: TRBV6-1; clone size: many; J gene: TRBJ2-7; CDR3 DNA: TGTGCCAGCAGTGAAGGTCAGGGGTCCTCCTACGAGCAGTACTTC; CDR3 protein: CASSEGQGSSYEQYF
D gene: NA; V gene: TRBV28; clone size: NA; J gene: TRBJ2-2; CDR3 DNA: TGTGCCAGCAGTTCGACGATACCCGGGGAGCTGTTTTTT; CDR3 protein: CASSSTIPGELFF
D gene: TRBD1; V gene: TRBV9; clone size: NA; J gene: TRBJ1-4; CDR3 DNA: TGTGCCAGCAGCCCCGGACAGGGCCGCGTTGAAAAACTGTTTTTT; CDR3 protein: CASSPGQGRVEKLFF
D gene: NA; V gene: TRBV6-1; clone size: many; J gene: TRBJ2-2; CDR3 DNA: TGTGCCAGCAGTGAAGGGGACATACAGGAGCTGTTTTTT; CDR3 protein: CASSEGDIQELFF
D gene: NA; V gene: TRBV7-8; clone size: NA; J gene: TRBJ1-1; CDR3 DNA: TGTGCCAGCAGCGTCCAACAGGGCACTGAAGCTTTCTTT; CDR3 protein: CASSVQQGTEAFF
D gene: NA; V gene: TRBV5-1; clone size: NA; J gene: TRBJ2-5; CDR3 DNA: TGCGCCAGCAGCCTGCCCGGGCAAAGGAAAGAGACCCAGTACTTC; CDR3 protein: CASSLPGQRKETQYF
D gene: NA; V gene: TRBV6-1; clone size: NA; J gene: TRBJ1-4; CDR3 DNA: TGTGCCAGCAGTGTCGAGGGCAGAGAGAATGAAAAACTGTTTTTT; CDR3 protein: CASSVEGRENEKLFF
D gene: TRBD1; V gene: TRBV28; clone size: NA; J gene: TRBJ2-5; CDR3 DNA: TGTGCCAGCAGTCTGGGACAGGGGTCCCAAGAGACCCAGTACTTC; CDR3 protein: CASSLGQGSQETQYF
D gene: NA; V gene: TRBV5-5; clone size: many; J gene: TRBJ1-1; CDR3 DNA: TGTGCCAGCAGCTGGTCCAGGGAATCCGAAGCTTTCTTT; CDR3 protein: CASSWSRESEAFF
D gene: NA; V gene: TRBV9; clone size: NA; J gene: TRBJ2-2; CDR3 DNA: TGTGCCAGCAGCGCCGGACCAACGAACACCGGGGAGCTGTCTTGG; CDR3 protein: CASSAGPTNTGELSW
D gene: TRBD2; V gene: TRBV7-2; clone size: many; J gene: TRBJ2-7; CDR3 DNA: TGTGCCAGCAGCCATCGCCTAGCGGGGGGTTACGAGCAGTACTTC; CDR3 protein: CASSHRLAGGYEQYF
D gene: NA; V gene: TRBV7-2; clone size: NA; J gene: TRBJ1-3; CDR3 DNA: TGTGCCAGCAGTACAACAGGGTTTGGAGGAAACACCATATATTTT; CDR3 protein: CASSTTGFGGNTIYF
D gene: NA; V gene: TRBV28; clone size: few; J gene: TRBJ2-5; CDR3 DNA: TGTGCCAGCAGTGTCTCGAGGGAGACCCAGTACTTC; CDR3 protein: CASSVSRETQYF
D gene: TRBD1; V gene: TRBV6-1; clone size: many; J gene: TRBJ1-1; CDR3 DNA: TGTGCCAGCAGTGAACAGGGGGCGAACACTGAAGCTTTCTTT; CDR3 protein: CASSEQGANTEAFF
D gene: TRBD2; V gene: TRBV7-9; clone size: NA; J gene: TRBJ2-5; CDR3 DNA: TGTGCCAGCAGTCTAGCGGGGGGTGCGTCGGAGACCCAGTACTTC; CDR3 protein: CASSLAGGASETQYF
D gene: NA; V gene: TRBV7-2; clone size: NA; J gene: TRBJ1-4; CDR3 DNA: TGTGCCAGCAGCTCAGACAGACGGAATGAAAAACTGTTTTTT; CDR3 protein: CASSSDRRNEKLFF